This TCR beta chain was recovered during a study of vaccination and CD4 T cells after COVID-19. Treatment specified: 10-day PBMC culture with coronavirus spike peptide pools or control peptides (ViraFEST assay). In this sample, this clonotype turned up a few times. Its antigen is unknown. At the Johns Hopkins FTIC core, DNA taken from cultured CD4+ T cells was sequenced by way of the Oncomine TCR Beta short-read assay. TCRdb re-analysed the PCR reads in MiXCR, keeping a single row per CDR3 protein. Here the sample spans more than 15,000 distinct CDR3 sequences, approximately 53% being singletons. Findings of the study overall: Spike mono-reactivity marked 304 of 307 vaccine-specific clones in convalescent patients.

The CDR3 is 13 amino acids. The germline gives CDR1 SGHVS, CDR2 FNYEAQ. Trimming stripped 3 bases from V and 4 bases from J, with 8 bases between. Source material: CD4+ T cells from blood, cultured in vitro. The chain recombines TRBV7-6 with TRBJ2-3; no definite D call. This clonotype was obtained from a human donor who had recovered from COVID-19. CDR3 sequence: CASSLAPPDTQYF. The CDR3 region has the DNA TGTGCCAGCAGCTTGGCGCCCCCAGATACGCAGTATTTT.